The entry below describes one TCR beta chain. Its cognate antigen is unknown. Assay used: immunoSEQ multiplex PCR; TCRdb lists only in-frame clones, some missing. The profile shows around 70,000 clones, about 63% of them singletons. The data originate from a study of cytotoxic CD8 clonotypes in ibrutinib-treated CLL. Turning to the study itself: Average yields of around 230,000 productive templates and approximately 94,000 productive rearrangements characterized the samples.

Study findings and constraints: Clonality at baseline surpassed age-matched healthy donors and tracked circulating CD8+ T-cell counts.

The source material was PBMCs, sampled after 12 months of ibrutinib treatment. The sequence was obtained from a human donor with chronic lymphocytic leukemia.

The CDR3 protein is CASSPLSSTDTQYF. CDR3 nucleotide sequence: TGTGCCAGCTCACCTCTATCGAGCACAGATACGCAGTATTTT. The rearrangement joins TRBV18 to TRBJ2-3; no clear D gene. Germline V lookup: CDR1 KGHSH, CDR2 LQKENI. The CDR3 has 14 residues. V gave up 3 bases and J gave up 0 bases, with 7 bases separating them.